The T cell receptor (beta chain) described here comes from a study of graft-versus-host responses after intestinal transplantation. At the level of the study: Recipients across the board were started on anti-thymocyte globulin induction, then kept on tacrolimus and steroids for around three years. Study conclusions and caveats: An association linked early post-transplant HvG declines with peak circulating GvH clone levels.

The germline V gene has CDR1 SQVTM and CDR2 ANQGSEA. The CDR3 extends over 15 amino acids. Repertoires were generated with immunoSEQ multiplex PCR, while TCRdb's copy carries only in-frame clones and drops some. The sample lists 4,000 to 6,000 clones, 25% occurring once. The starting material was alloreactive CD4+ T cells from a mixed lymphocyte reaction culture, obtained before transplantation. The subset here: CFSE-low proliferating T cells sorted from approximately 6-day pre-transplant mixed lymphocyte reaction (GvH or HvG direction). This chain uses TRBV29-1 with TRBJ2-2; 9 bases fit TRBD2. The source of this sequence is a human patient who was an organ donor for intestinal transplantation. CDR3 protein: CAGAGGRARTGELFF. CDR3 nucleotides: TGCGCCGGGGCCGGCGGGAGGGCCCGAACCGGGGAGCTGTTTTTT.